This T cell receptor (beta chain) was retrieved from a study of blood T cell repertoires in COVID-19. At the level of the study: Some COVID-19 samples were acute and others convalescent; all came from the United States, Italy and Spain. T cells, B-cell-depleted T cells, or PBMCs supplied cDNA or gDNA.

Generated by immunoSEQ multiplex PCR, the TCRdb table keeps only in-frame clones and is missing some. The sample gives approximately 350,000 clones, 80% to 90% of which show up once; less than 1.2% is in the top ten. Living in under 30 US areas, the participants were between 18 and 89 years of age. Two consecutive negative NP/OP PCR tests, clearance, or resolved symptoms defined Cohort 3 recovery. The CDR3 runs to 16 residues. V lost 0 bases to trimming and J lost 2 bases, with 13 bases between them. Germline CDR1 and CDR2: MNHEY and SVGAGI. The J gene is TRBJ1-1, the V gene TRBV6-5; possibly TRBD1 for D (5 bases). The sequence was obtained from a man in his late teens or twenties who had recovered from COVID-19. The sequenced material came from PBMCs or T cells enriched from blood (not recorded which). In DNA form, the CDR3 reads TGTGCCAGCAGTTACTCTACTGGGGCCCTAAACACTGAAGCTTTCTTT. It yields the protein CASSYSTGALNTEAFF.